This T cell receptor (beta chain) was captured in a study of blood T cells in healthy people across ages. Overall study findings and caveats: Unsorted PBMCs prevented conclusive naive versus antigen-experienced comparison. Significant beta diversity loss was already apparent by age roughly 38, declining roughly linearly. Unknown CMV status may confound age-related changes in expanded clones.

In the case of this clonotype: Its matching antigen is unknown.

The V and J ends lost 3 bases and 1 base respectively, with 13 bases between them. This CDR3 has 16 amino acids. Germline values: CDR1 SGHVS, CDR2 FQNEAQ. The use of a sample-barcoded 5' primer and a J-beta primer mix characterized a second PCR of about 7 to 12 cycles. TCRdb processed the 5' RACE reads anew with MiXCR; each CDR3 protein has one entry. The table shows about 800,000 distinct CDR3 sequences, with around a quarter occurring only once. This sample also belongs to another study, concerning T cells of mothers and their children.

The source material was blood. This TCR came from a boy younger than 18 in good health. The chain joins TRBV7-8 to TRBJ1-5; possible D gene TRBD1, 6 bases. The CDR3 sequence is CASSFLGAQSNQPQHF. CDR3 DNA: TGTGCCAGCAGCTTCCTGGGGGCGCAGAGCAATCAGCCCCAGCATTTT.